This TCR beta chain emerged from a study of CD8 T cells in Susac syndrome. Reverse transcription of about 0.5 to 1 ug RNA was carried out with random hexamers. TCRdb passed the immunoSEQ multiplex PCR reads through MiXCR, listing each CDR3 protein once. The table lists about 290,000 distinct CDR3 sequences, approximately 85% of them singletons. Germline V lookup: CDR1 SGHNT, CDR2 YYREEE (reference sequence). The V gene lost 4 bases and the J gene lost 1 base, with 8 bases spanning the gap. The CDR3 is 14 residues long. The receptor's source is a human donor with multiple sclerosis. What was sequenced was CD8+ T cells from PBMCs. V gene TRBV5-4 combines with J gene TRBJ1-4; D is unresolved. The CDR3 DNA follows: TGTGCCAGCAGCGCCGCGATAACTAATGAAAAACTGTTTTTT. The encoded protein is CASSAAITNEKLFF.